This T cell receptor beta chain was sequenced during a study of blood T cell repertoires in COVID-19. Clones were read by immunoSEQ multiplex PCR, and TCRdb kept only the in-frame ones, dropping some. The sample has about 160,000 clones; about four fifths are singletons. Germline CDR1 MGHDK, CDR2 SYGVNS. V gave up 1 base and J gave up 1 base, with 11 bases separating them. The CDR3 has 16 amino acids. The sequenced sample was PBMCs or T cells enriched from blood (not recorded which). The TCR comes from a woman aged 60-75 years who had recovered from COVID-19. The V gene is TRBV25-1, the J gene TRBJ1-5; perhaps TRBD1 as D (5 bases). The CDR3 nucleotides read TGTGCCAGCAGTGAATCTGGTGGGGGGAGCAATCAGCCCCAGCATTTT. Translating it yields CASSESGGGSNQPQHF.